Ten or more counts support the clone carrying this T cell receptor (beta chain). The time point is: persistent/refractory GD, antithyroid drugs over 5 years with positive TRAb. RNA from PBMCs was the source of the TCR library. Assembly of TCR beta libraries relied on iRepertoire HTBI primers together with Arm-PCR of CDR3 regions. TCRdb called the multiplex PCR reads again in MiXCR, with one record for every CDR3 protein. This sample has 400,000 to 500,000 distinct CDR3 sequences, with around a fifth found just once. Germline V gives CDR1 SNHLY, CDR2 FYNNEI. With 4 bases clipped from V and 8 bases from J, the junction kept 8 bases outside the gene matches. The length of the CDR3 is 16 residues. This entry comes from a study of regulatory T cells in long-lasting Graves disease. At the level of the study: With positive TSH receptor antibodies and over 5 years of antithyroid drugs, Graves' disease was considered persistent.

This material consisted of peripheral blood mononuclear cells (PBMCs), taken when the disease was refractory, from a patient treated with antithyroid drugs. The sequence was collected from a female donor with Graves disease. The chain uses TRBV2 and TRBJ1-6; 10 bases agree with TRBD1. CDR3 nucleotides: TGTGCCAGCAGTGGATTTGGGACAGGGGTCGATTCACCCCTCCACTTT. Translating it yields CASSGFGTGVDSPLHF.